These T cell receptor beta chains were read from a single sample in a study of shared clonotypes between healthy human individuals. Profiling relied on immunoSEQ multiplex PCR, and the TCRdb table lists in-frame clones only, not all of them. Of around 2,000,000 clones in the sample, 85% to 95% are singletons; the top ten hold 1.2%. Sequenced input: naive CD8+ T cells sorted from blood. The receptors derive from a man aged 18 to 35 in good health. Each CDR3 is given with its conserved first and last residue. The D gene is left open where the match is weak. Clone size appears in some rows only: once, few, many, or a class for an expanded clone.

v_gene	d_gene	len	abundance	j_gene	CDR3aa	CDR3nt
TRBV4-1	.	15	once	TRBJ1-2	CASSQEGFPDYGYTF	TGCGCCAGCAGCCAAGAAGGTTTTCCGGACTATGGCTACACCTTC
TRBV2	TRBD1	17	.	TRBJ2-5	CASSESRGTGGQETQYF	TGTGCCAGCAGTGAATCCCGCGGGACAGGGGGCCAAGAGACCCAGTACTTC
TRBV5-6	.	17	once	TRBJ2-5	CASSIRVFEGIGETQYF	TGTGCCAGCAGCATCCGTGTTTTCGAGGGGATCGGAGAGACCCAGTACTTC
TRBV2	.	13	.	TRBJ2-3	CAVQGEDTDTQYF	TGTGCCGTCCAGGGAGAGGACACAGATACGCAGTATTTT
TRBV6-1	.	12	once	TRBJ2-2	CATLQGTGELFF	TGTGCCACCCTACAGGGTACCGGGGAGCTGTTTTTT
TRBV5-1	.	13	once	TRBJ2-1	CASSSTNYNEQFF	TGCGCCAGCAGCTCGACTAACTACAATGAGCAGTTCTTC
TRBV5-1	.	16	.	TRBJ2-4	CASSSNDLLAKNIQYF	TGCGCCAGCAGCTCGAACGACCTTCTGGCCAAAAACATTCAGTACTTC
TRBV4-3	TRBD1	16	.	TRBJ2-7	CASSQDRTGDSYEQYF	TGCGCCAGCAGCCAAGACCGGACAGGAGACTCCTACGAGCAGTACTTC
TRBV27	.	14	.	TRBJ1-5	CASSSQDSDQPQHF	TGTGCCAGCAGTTCTCAGGACAGCGATCAGCCCCAGCATTTT
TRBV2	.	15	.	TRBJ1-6	CASSDSSSYNSPLHF	TGTGCCAGCAGTGACAGCAGCTCCTATAATTCACCCCTCCACTTT
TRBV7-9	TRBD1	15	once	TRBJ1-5	CASSRSGQYNQPQHF	TGTGCCAGCAGCCGATCGGGACAGTACAATCAGCCCCAGCATTTT
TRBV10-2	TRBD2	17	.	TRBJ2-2	CASSARLAGVGHGELFF	TGCGCCAGCAGTGCGAGACTAGCGGGAGTTGGTCACGGGGAGCTGTTTTTT
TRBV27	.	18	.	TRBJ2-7	CASSLIMPGGRSGHEQYF	TGTGCCAGCAGTCTCATTATGCCGGGCGGACGCTCAGGACACGAGCAGTACTTC
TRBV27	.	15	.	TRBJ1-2	CASSLRAGMIEGYTF	TGTGCCAGCAGTTTACGTGCCGGGATGATTGAGGGCTACACCTTC
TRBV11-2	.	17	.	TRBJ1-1	CASSQATGTLWDSEAFF	TGTGCCAGCAGCCAAGCTACAGGAACCCTCTGGGACTCTGAAGCTTTCTTT
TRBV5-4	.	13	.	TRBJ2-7	CASSFRGSNEQYF	TGTGCCAGCAGCTTCCGGGGGTCGAACGAGCAGTACTTC
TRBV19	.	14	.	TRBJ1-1	CASSIREWRTEAFF	TGTGCCAGTAGTATAAGGGAGTGGAGGACTGAAGCTTTCTTT
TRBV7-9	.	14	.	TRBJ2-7	CASSLVQGPYEQYF	TGTGCCAGCAGCTTAGTACAGGGCCCCTACGAGCAGTACTTC
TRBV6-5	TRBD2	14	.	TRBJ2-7	CASSPGTTAYEQYF	TGTGCCAGCAGTCCCGGGACTACCGCCTACGAGCAGTACTTC
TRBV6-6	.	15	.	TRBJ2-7	CASSYSPFEPYEQYF	TGTGCCAGCAGTTACTCCCCCTTTGAGCCCTACGAGCAGTACTTC